This T cell receptor (beta chain) was captured by sequencing in a study of cytomegalovirus exposure and HLA in healthy donors. Study outcomes and limitations: There were 150 to 200 TCR beta chains listed as cytomegalovirus-associated. The classifier was said to identify cytomegalovirus status with high specificity and sensitivity. V- and J-gene trimming of TCR beta was linked (in a later analysis) to a missense DCLRE1C variant.

The primer mix had 60 Vbeta and 13 Jbeta primers. The assay was immunoSEQ multiplex PCR, and TCRdb's table has in-frame clones only and misses some. The sample contains over 100,000 clones, 65% to 80% of which appear only once. V dropped 2 bases and J dropped 2 bases, with 7 bases sitting between them. Germline V gene sequence: CDR1 MNHNS, CDR2 SASEGT. The CDR3 length is 14 residues. This clone was found many times. The antigen is not known. The source material was PBMCs. V usage is TRBV6-1 and J usage is TRBJ1-5; D uncertain. The source is a man younger than 40 in good health and CMV-seropositive. The CDR3 region has the DNA TGTGCCAGCAGTGAACTTAGTGGCAATCAGCCCCAGCATTTT. Encoded protein: CASSELSGNQPQHF.